The T cell receptor beta chain under discussion was sequenced for a study of CD8+ T cells in alopecia areata. The V end was cut by 5 bases, the J end by 2 bases, with 10 bases between. The CDR3 extends over 13 amino acids. CDR1 is MNHEY and CDR2 is SMNVEV in the germline V gene (reference sequence). Note on this clone: As yet, its antigen is unknown.

As for treatment: oral pan-JAK inhibitor, 5-10 mg twice daily. Samples from alopecia areata patients were lesional scalp punch biopsies and peripheral blood. Extraction of RNA preceded its reverse transcription into cDNA, which served as the sequencing template. Sequenced by immunoSEQ multiplex PCR; TCRdb stores in-frame clones only, minus some. The sample consists of about 160,000 clones, roughly two thirds of them appearing once. Study findings and constraints: Mice gave a clearer picture of TCR sharing than patients did, possibly for HLA-related reasons. Both scalp clonality and the expanded CD8+ clones among the top 100 showed a significant decrease with tofacitinib. In scalp samples, resident alphabeta T cells of normal skin are also sequenced.

Sequencing used CD4+ T cells sorted from blood, obtained at week 4, from a patient treated with tofacitinib. The receptor's source is a human donor with alopecia areata. The chain has TRBV27 and TRBJ2-7, with no clear D. CDR3 nucleotides: TGTGCCAGCAGTCCGTCACCGGCCTACGAGCAGTACTTC. Its translation: CASSPSPAYEQYF.